A single sample is the source of the 31 T cell receptor beta chains below, sequenced in a study of graft-versus-host responses after intestinal transplantation. These TCRs' antigens remain unknown. TCRdb's table, derived via immunoSEQ multiplex PCR, lists solely in-frame clones and lacks some. The data show some 110,000 clones, just over 90% seen once. The sequencing used unstimulated CD4+ T cells sorted from spleen or lymph node cells, collected before intestinal transplant. Every receptor here comes from a human donor who received an intestinal transplant.

The gene calls are TRBV2 and TRBJ1-5, with D maybe TRBD1 (5 bases). Trimming removed 0 bases at V and 6 bases at J, with 9 bases between. Germline CDR1 SNHLY, CDR2 FYNNEI. The CDR3 loop spans 14 amino acids. This CDR3 is CASSEAWGGQPQHF. DNA for the CDR3: TGTGCCAGCAGTGAAGCTTGGGGGGGTCAGCCCCAGCATTTT.

The genes are TRBV18 and TRBJ2-4; TRBD1 matches at 8 bases. Unmatched junction bases numbered 8, after V lost 4 bases and J lost 3 bases. CDR1 is KGHSH, CDR2 LQKENI, per germline. This CDR3 comprises 16 residues. The CDR3 spells CASSRRQGTLKNIQYF. The CDR3 DNA is TGTGCCAGCTCACGACGACAGGGGACGCTCAAAAACATTCAGTACTTC. Full variable domain (outside the CDR3, taken from reference TRBV18 and TRBJ2-4): NAGVMQNPRHLVRRRGQEARLRCSPMKGHSHVYWYRQLPEEGLKFMVYLQKENIIDESGMPKERFSAEFPKEGPSILRIQQVVRGDSAAYFCASSRRQGTLKNIQYFGAGTRLSVL.

V usage is TRBV9 and J usage is TRBJ2-1; TRBD2 matches at 9 bases. Losses at the gene ends were 0 bases for V and 8 bases for J; bases not matched to a gene: 3. Germline V gene lookup returns CDR1 SGDLS and CDR2 YYNGEE. This CDR3 has 14 amino acids. CDR3 DNA sequence: TGTGCCAGCAGCGTAGGGCGGGAGGGCTATGAGCAGTTCTTC. Translated: CASSVGREGYEQFF.

The chain has TRBV6-1 and TRBJ2-3, with D perhaps TRBD2 (5 bases). Trimming shortened V by 8 bases and J by 1 base, and 13 bases separated the two germline ends. The V gene's germline CDR1 is MNHNS and CDR2 SASEGT. CDR3 size: 14 residues. In DNA, the CDR3 is TGTGCCAGCTTAGCGACGAGGGGCACAGATACGCAGTATTTT. It specifies CASLATRGTDTQYF.

The V and J genes are TRBV9 and TRBJ1-2; TRBD1 aligns across 8 bases. V gave up 4 bases and J gave up 7 bases; unmatched junction bases: 12. Germline CDR1 and CDR2: SGDLS and YYNGEE. This CDR3 spans 15 amino acids. CDR3 residues: CASSPRGSGGSGYTF. The DNA for the CDR3 is TGTGCCAGCAGCCCTAGGGGATCAGGGGGCAGTGGCTACACCTTC.

This chain links TRBV11-3 with TRBJ2-7, with D possibly matching TRBD1 (5 bases). Deletions cut 3 bases from V and 0 bases from J, with 9 bases between. Looked up from germline, CDR1 is SGHNT and CDR2 is YENEEA. This CDR3 spans 14 amino acids. CDR3 amino acids: CASSLGPNSYEQYF. CDR3 nucleotides: TGTGCCAGCAGCTTGGGGCCAAACTCCTACGAGCAGTACTTC.

The J gene is TRBJ2-3, the V gene TRBV28; 9 nucleotides agree with TRBD2. This CDR3 is 17 amino acids long. Germline V gene lookup returns CDR1 MDHEN and CDR2 SYDVKM. V shed 0 bases, J shed 1 base, and the junction held 5 bases outside the gene matches. This CDR3 is CASSLWAGGPGTDTQYF. The CDR3 DNA follows: TGTGCCAGCAGTTTATGGGCGGGAGGGCCGGGCACAGATACGCAGTATTTT.

Remarks on this clone: The junction differs from germline at one of its ends, possibly a read error. The chain couples TRBV5-4 to TRBJ2-5; 8 nucleotides agree with TRBD2. CDR1 and CDR2 (germline): SGHNT, YYREEE (reference sequence). There are 11 residues in the CDR3. CDR3 region: CASGLPGLVNF. The CDR3 DNA follows: TGTGCCAGCGGGTTACCGGGACTAGTGAACTTC. The complete variable domain, with remaining parts taken from reference TRBV5-4 and TRBJ2-5, reads ETGVTQSPTHLIKTRGQQVTLRCSSQSGHNTVSWYQQALGQGPQFIFQYYREEENGRGNFPPRFSGLQFPNYSSELNVNALELDDSALYLCASGLPGLVNFGPGTRLLVL.

As for this clone: A read error may account for a junction end that differs from germline. This sequence joins TRBV19 and TRBJ2-1; 9 positions agree with TRBD2. The CDR3 spans 16 residues. From germline, CDR1 is LNHDA and CDR2 SQIVND (reference sequence). Written as DNA, the CDR3 is TGTGCCAGTAGTATAGTAGGAGAAGCGGGAGGAAAGATCCGGGTCTTC. Its protein is CASSIVGEAGGKIRVF.

The chain combines TRBV7-9 with TRBJ2-3, with 13 bases fitting TRBD2. V lost 5 bases, J lost 5 bases, and 4 bases stayed unmatched. Germline V lookup: CDR1 SEHNR, CDR2 FQNEAQ (reference sequence). The CDR3 loop spans 15 amino acids. DNA for the CDR3: TGTGCCAGCAGCATACTAGCGGGGGGGCAAGATACGCAGTATTTT. This encodes CASSILAGGQDTQYF.

This clone has only one observation. Other DNA sequences in this specimen translate into the identical CDR3. J is TRBJ2-2 and V is TRBV27; 8 bases are a match to TRBD2. Germline V gene sequence: CDR1 MNHEY, CDR2 SMNVEV (reference sequence). The V and J ends lost 7 bases and 5 bases, in that order; junction bases with no gene match: 6. This CDR3 region has 14 residues. The DNA of the CDR3 is TGTGCCAGCACACCGCGGGGGGATACCGGGGAGCTGTTTTTT. Translating it yields CASTPRGDTGELFF.

This chain connects TRBV27 to TRBJ2-7, with 11 bases lining up with TRBD1. J gave up 5 bases and V 7 bases, and 10 bases lay outside the gene matches. Germline V lookup: CDR1 MNHEY, CDR2 SMNVEV (reference sequence). The CDR3 spans 15 residues. As DNA, the CDR3 is TGTGCCAGCAAGGGGGGCGGGACAGGGGGTCACGAGCAGTACTTC. Protein sequence: CASKGGGTGGHEQYF.

This chain links TRBV9 with TRBJ2-1; D gene uncertain. V lost 3 bases and J lost 5, with 9 bases in between. This CDR3 comprises 13 residues. Germline V lookup: CDR1 SGDLS, CDR2 YYNGEE. CDR3 in DNA: TGTGCCAGCAGCGGTCACTTCGACAATGAGCAGTTCTTC. Its protein is CASSGHFDNEQFF.

This clone was picked up a small number of times. The chain carries TRBV5-6 and TRBJ2-1, with 10 bases that match TRBD2. The CDR3 is 16 residues long. Germline V gene data show CDR1 as SGHDT and CDR2 as YYEEEE. V lost 3 bases to trimming and J lost 2 bases; unmatched junction nucleotides: 5. As DNA, the CDR3 is TGTGCCAGCAGCTCACTAGCGGGGTTAACCTACAATGAGCAGTTCTTC. Translated, it gives CASSSLAGLTYNEQFF.

V is TRBV29-1 and J is TRBJ2-3; D perhaps matches TRBD2 (6 bases). Germline V gene data show CDR1 as SQVTM and CDR2 as ANQGSEA. CDR3 size: 12 residues. V lost 1 base to trimming and J lost 9 bases, with 11 bases between them. The CDR3 nucleotides read TGCAGCGTTGAAGGTCCTAGCGAGACGCAGTATTTT. Translating gives CSVEGPSETQYF.

The genes are TRBV9 and TRBJ2-2, with D perhaps TRBD1 (6 bases). The CDR3 totals 12 residues. Germline CDR1 is SGDLS and CDR2 is YYNGEE. Between the trimmed V and J ends, which lost 0 bases and 12 bases, there was a span of 9 bases. CDR3 sequence: CASSVDRAKLFF. The CDR3 region has the DNA TGTGCCAGCAGCGTAGACAGGGCGAAGCTGTTTTTT.

The V call is TRBV19, the J call TRBJ2-1; TRBD1 aligns across 8 bases. CDR3 length: 17 amino acids. Per germline, CDR1 LNHDA and CDR2 SQIVND (reference sequence). V gave up 6 bases and J gave up 7 bases; unmatched junction bases: 17. Here the CDR3 reads CASSAQGTGLRGNEQFF. The CDR3 nucleotides read TGTGCCAGTAGCGCCCAGGGGACAGGCCTCCGAGGAAATGAGCAGTTCTTC.

CDR3 residues: CASRPTSGVSSYNEQFF. CDR3 coding DNA: TGTGCCAGCAGGCCGACTAGCGGGGTATCATCCTACAATGAGCAGTTCTTC. The chain links TRBV5-6 to TRBJ2-1, with 11 positions matching TRBD2. In germline, CDR1 is SGHDT, CDR2 YYEEEE. This CDR3 is built from 17 residues. The junction had 8 bases not matched to a gene; V was cut back by 5 bases and J by 1 base.

V usage is TRBV15 and J usage is TRBJ2-4; 8 nucleotides match TRBD2. The J segment lost 0 bases and the V segment lost 0 bases, leaving 1 base of the junction unmatched. The CDR3 extends over 16 amino acids. Germline assignment: CDR1 LNHNV and CDR2 YYDKDF (reference sequence). The CDR3 spells CATSRDLAGAKNIQYF. The CDR3 region has the DNA TGTGCCACCAGCAGAGATCTAGCGGGAGCCAAAAACATTCAGTACTTC.

The chain employs TRBV28 and TRBJ1-4; 7 nucleotides align to TRBD1. CDR1 MDHEN and CDR2 SYDVKM come from the germline V gene. CDR3 size: 16 residues. Trimming removed 3 bases from V and 0 bases from J; junction bases left unmatched: 4. The chain's CDR3 is CASSFRQGPTNEKLFF. For the CDR3, the DNA is TGTGCCAGCAGTTTTCGACAGGGCCCAACTAATGAAAAACTGTTTTTT.

The chain combines TRBV7-9 with TRBJ1-1; TRBD1 agrees at 8 bases. The V gene's germline CDR1 is SEHNR and CDR2 FQNEAQ (reference sequence). V lost 3 bases to trimming and J lost 4 bases; unmatched junction nucleotides: 4. CDR3 length: 14 amino acids. The CDR3 coding sequence is TGTGCCAGCAGCTTGCAGGGGGCGACCACTGAAGCTTTCTTT. Residues: CASSLQGATTEAFF.

The V and J genes are TRBV29-1 and TRBJ2-7, with D uncertain. Trimming removed 4 bases at V and 0 bases at J, with 7 bases between. Germline CDR1 and CDR2: SQVTM and ANQGSEA. This CDR3 is 12 amino acids long. The CDR3 DNA sequence: TGCAGCGTTGTACAGAGCTCCTACGAGCAGTACTTC. Encoded protein: CSVVQSSYEQYF.

The gene calls are TRBV5-1 and TRBJ1-6; 7 bases align to TRBD1. This CDR3 region has 15 residues. Per germline, CDR1 SGHRS and CDR2 YFSETQ. With 2 bases clipped from V and 7 bases from J, the junction kept 6 bases outside the gene matches. The CDR3 DNA sequence: TGCGCCAGCAGCTTAGGGGGACAGCTAAATTCACCCCTCCACTTT. The encoded protein is CASSLGGQLNSPLHF.

The chain links TRBV6-1 to TRBJ1-5; TRBD1 aligns across 8 bases. In germline, CDR1 is MNHNS, CDR2 SASEGT. The junction had 7 bases not matched to a gene; V was cut back by 8 bases and J by 4 bases. The CDR3 has 14 amino acids. The DNA for the CDR3 is TGTGCCAGCGGGGCAGGGGGCAGGAATCAGCCCCAGCATTTT. It translates to CASGAGGRNQPQHF.

As for this clone: Other DNA sequences in this specimen translate into the identical CDR3. The J gene is TRBJ2-2, the V gene TRBV4-1, with D unresolved. V lost 4 bases, J lost 0 bases, and 9 bases lay in between. From germline, CDR1 is MGHRA and CDR2 YSYEKL. The CDR3 is 15 residues long. CDR3 sequence reads: CASSLAPTNTGELFF. The CDR3 bases are TGCGCCAGCAGCCTCGCGCCGACGAACACCGGGGAGCTGTTTTTT.

Only one count was recorded for this clone. This chain joins TRBV29-1 and TRBJ1-1; D might be TRBD1 (5 bases). This CDR3 contains 12 residues. The V end was cut by 6 bases, the J end by 4 bases, with 12 bases between. Germline loops: CDR1 SQVTM, CDR2 ANQGSEA. The DNA of the CDR3 is TGCAGCGTACGTAAAAGGGGCACTGAAGCTTTCTTT. This encodes CSVRKRGTEAFF. Together with reference TRBV29-1 and TRBJ1-1, the CDR3 gives the full variable domain: SAVISQKPSRDICQRGTSLTIQCQVDSQVTMMFWYRQQPGQSLTLIATANQGSEATYESGFVIDKFPISRPNLTFSTLTVSNMSPEDSSIYLCSVRKRGTEAFFGQGTRLTVV.

The CDR3 DNA reads as TGTGCCAGTAGATTCCGGGACAGGGGCTCCTACGAGCAGTACTTC. Encoded protein: CASRFRDRGSYEQYF. The chain carries TRBV19 and TRBJ2-7, with 10 bases identical to TRBD1. Germline CDR1 and CDR2: LNHDA and SQIVND (reference sequence). The junction had 5 bases not matched to a gene; V was cut back by 6 bases and J by 0 bases. This CDR3 is built from 15 residues.

This chain uses TRBV10-2 with TRBJ1-1, with D unresolved. The CDR3 covers 13 residues. V lost 8 bases, J lost 0 bases, and 10 bases lay in between. Germline V gives CDR1 WSHSY, CDR2 SAAADI. The CDR3 region has the DNA TGCGCCAGCGTCGGACTGATGAACACTGAAGCTTTCTTT. Its translation is CASVGLMNTEAFF.

This clone was seen just once. The J gene is TRBJ2-1, the V gene TRBV29-1; 9 bases match TRBD2. Germline CDR1 is SQVTM and CDR2 is ANQGSEA. J lost 6 bases, V lost 7 bases, and 7 bases had no gene match. The CDR3 spans 13 residues. CDR3 DNA sequence: TGCAGCGCCGCGGGGGGGCGTCGCAATGAGCAGTTCTTC. Translation gives CSAAGGRRNEQFF.

This CDR3 is CASSSSGGFPYEQYF. The CDR3 DNA reads TGTGCCAGCAGTTCTAGCGGGGGCTTTCCCTACGAGCAGTACTTC. This sequence joins TRBV6-5 and TRBJ2-7; 10 bases are shared with TRBD2. Losses at the gene ends were 4 bases for V and 2 bases for J; bases not matched to a gene: 5. CDR1 is MNHEY and CDR2 is SVGAGI in the germline V gene. The CDR3 has 15 residues.

Here the CDR3 reads CASTERTDTQYF. The CDR3 region has the DNA TGTGCCAGCACTGAGCGCACAGATACGCAGTATTTT. V gene TRBV6-6 combines with J gene TRBJ2-3; D remains unclear. The CDR3 covers 12 residues. Per germline, CDR1 MNHNY and CDR2 SVGAGI (reference sequence). V dropped 7 bases and J dropped 1 base, with 6 bases sitting between them.